This T cell receptor beta chain emerged from a study of vaccination and CD4 T cells after COVID-19. The Oncomine TCR Beta short-read assay was what sequenced the DNA obtained from cultured CD4+ T cells. A single record per CDR3 protein comes from TCRdb applying MiXCR to the PCR reads. The sample records 12,000 to 15,000 distinct CDR3 sequences, around half being singletons. Germline values: CDR1 LNHDA, CDR2 SQIVND (reference sequence). The ends lost 4 bases at V and 4 bases at J; junction bases unmatched: 5. The CDR3 is 15 residues long. As concerns this clonotype: What it binds is not known.

Treatment in this sample: approximately 11-day PBMC culture with coronavirus spike peptide pools or control peptides (ViraFEST assay). Sequencing was performed on CD4+ T cells from blood, cultured in vitro, taken before SARS-CoV-2 vaccination. The sequence was obtained from a human donor who had recovered from COVID-19. The rearrangement joins TRBV19 to TRBJ1-5, with 9 nucleotides matching TRBD1. The CDR3 loop reads CASSTDRGVNQPQHF. CDR3 bases: TGTGCCAGTAGTACGGACAGGGGTGTTAATCAGCCCCAGCATTTT.